This TCR beta chain is from a study of cytomegalovirus exposure and HLA in healthy donors. Study-level background: It was reported in a later analysis that the approximately 120 validation repertoires used the same platform as the approximately 650 first-cohort repertoires.

CDR3 length: 15 residues. In germline, CDR1 is SGHAT, CDR2 FQNNGV. Trimming shortened V by 5 bases and J by 2 bases, and 15 bases separated the two germline ends. Points on this clone: What it binds is not known.

Findings and limits, study-wide: Researchers counted 164 TCR beta chains as cytomegalovirus-associated. There were some public TCRs occurring in many donors, but most TCR sequences were rare.

Sequencing used immunoSEQ multiplex PCR; TCRdb keeps in-frame clones, though not all of them. The data contain under 200,000 clones, 80% to 90% of them singletons. The V call is TRBV11-2, the J call TRBJ1-2, with D tentatively TRBD1 (6 bases). The material sequenced was PBMCs. This receptor was taken from a woman aged 25 to 39 in good health and CMV-seronegative. The CDR3 nucleotides are TGTGCCAGCAGCCCACAAGGACAGAGGAACTATGGCTACACCTTC. It codes for CASSPQGQRNYGYTF.